The rows below give T cell receptor beta chains drawn from one sample of a study of blood T cells in healthy people across ages. One entry per CDR3 protein, called by TCRdb with MiXCR from the 5' RACE reads. The data show about a million distinct CDR3 sequences, more than 30% seen once. Sequenced sample: blood. The receptors stem from a man aged 18 to 30 in good health. Both conserved end residues are part of each CDR3. The D gene is left open where the match is weak. Not all rows give a size; the values are once, few, many and, for expanded clones, a class.

cdr3_nt | cdr3_aa | j_call | d_call | clone_size | v_call
TGTGCCAGCAGTGAAAAACTGAACACTGAAGCTTTCTTT | CASSEKLNTEAFF | TRBJ1-1 | - | - | TRBV2
TGTGCCAGCAGCCTAGGGGGACTGCAATGCAATGAGCAGTTCTTC | CASSLGGLQCNEQFF | TRBJ2-1 | - | - | TRBV3-1
TGCGCCAGCACCTATGAAGACAGTTATAATTCACCCCTCCACTTT | CASTYEDSYNSPLHF | TRBJ1-6 | - | - | TRBV5-1
TGCAGTGCTAGAGATCTACAAGGCACAGATACGCAGTATTTT | CSARDLQGTDTQYF | TRBJ2-3 | - | few | TRBV20-1
TGTGCCAGCAGCCACCTCAGGGGCAGGGTATTAAATGAGCAGTACTTC | CASSHLRGRVLNEQYF | TRBJ2-7 | - | - | TRBV14
TGCGCCAGCAGCTTCGCGGCTAGCGGGGTCCAAGAGACCCAGTACTTC | CASSFAASGVQETQYF | TRBJ2-5 | TRBD2 | - | TRBV5-1
TGTGCCAGTAGTCCTCCAGGGGGTAGGAGCAATCAGCCCCAGCATTTT | CASSPPGGRSNQPQHF | TRBJ1-5 | TRBD1 | - | TRBV19
TGTGCCAGCAGCTTCGACAGGGCAACCTACAATGAGCAGTTCTTC | CASSFDRATYNEQFF | TRBJ2-1 | TRBD1 | few | TRBV7-3
TGCAGCGTTGTCTCCGCCCGGGGCTACACCTTC | CSVVSARGYTF | TRBJ1-2 | - | many | TRBV29-1
TGTGCCAGCAGCGAACTCCGAGGGGCCTCCAACACTGAAGCTTTCTTT | CASSELRGASNTEAFF | TRBJ1-1 | - | - | TRBV27
TGTGCCAGCAGCTTAAATCAATTTACGCAGTATTTT | CASSLNQFTQYF | TRBJ2-3 | - | once | TRBV7-3
TGTGCCAGCAGTCTCACCGCCGGGGCCGATCCCTACGAGCAGTACTTC | CASSLTAGADPYEQYF | TRBJ2-7 | - | - | TRBV13
TGCGCCAGCAGCCAATCCAAGACAGGGGGCCTCGATGGCTACACCTTC | CASSQSKTGGLDGYTF | TRBJ1-2 | TRBD1 | few | TRBV4-1
TGTGCCAGCAGCCTAGACCTTCCGGGGAACTATGGCTACACCTTC | CASSLDLPGNYGYTF | TRBJ1-2 | - | - | TRBV7-2
TGCAGTGCTGGCGCCGTAGGGGGTACCTACAATGAGCAGTTCTTC | CSAGAVGGTYNEQFF | TRBJ2-1 | - | many | TRBV20-1
TGTGCCAGCAGCTTTTCGGGGTCTCCCCTCCACTTT | CASSFSGSPLHF | TRBJ1-6 | - | - | TRBV7-9
TGTGCCATCAGTGACCTAGCGGGGGATAACACAGATACGCAGTATTTT | CAISDLAGDNTDTQYF | TRBJ2-3 | TRBD2 | - | TRBV10-3
TGTGCCAGCAGCTTTAAGAGTCAGCCCCAGCATTTT | CASSFKSQPQHF | TRBJ1-5 | - | few | TRBV7-9
TGCAGTGCTCCCAGGGGGTTCGATGAGCAGTTCTTC | CSAPRGFDEQFF | TRBJ2-1 | TRBD1 | many | TRBV20-1
TGCGCCAGCAGCTTGAGAGTGGGACAGGGAAAGGGTGAAGCTTTCTTT | CASSLRVGQGKGEAFF | TRBJ1-1 | TRBD1 | - | TRBV5-1
TGTGCCAGCAGTTACACGCCCAGGGGGCTGAACTACAGTGAGCAGTTCTTC | CASSYTPRGLNYSEQFF | TRBJ2-1 | TRBD1 | - | TRBV6-2/TRBV6-3
TGTGCCATCAGTGAGTCTCTCAGGGCTAGCGGGGAGGTCGATGAGCAGTTCTTC | CAISESLRASGEVDEQFF | TRBJ2-1 | TRBD2 | - | TRBV10-3
TGTGCCAGCAGCTCCGACAGGGGCAATGAGCAGTTCTTC | CASSSDRGNEQFF | TRBJ2-1 | TRBD1 | few | TRBV7-6
TGTGCCAGCAGCCAGGGGAATGAAAAACTGTTTTTT | CASSQGNEKLFF | TRBJ1-4 | - | few | TRBV4-1
TGTGCCAGCAGTGTATCGGTACTGGGCGAGCAGTACTTC | CASSVSVLGEQYF | TRBJ2-7 | - | - | TRBV28
TGTGCCAGCAGTCTGGACAGCGCCACAGATATGCAGTATTTT | CASSLDSATDMQYF | TRBJ2-3 | - | once | TRBV14
TGTGCCAGCAGTTTACAGGGTATGAGGAATGAGCAGTACTTC | CASSLQGMRNEQYF | TRBJ2-7 | - | - | TRBV6-5
TGTGCCAGCAGTCAAAGACTAGCGGGGGCCTACAATGAGCAGTTCTTC | CASSQRLAGAYNEQFF | TRBJ2-1 | TRBD2 | few | TRBV6-2/TRBV6-3
TGTGCCAGCAGCCCAGGGGGTGGGATTGCCTACGAGCAGTACTTC | CASSPGGGIAYEQYF | TRBJ2-7 | TRBD1 | - | TRBV9
TGTGCCAGCAGCGTAGACCAGGGGCATTACAATGAGCAGTTCTTC | CASSVDQGHYNEQFF | TRBJ2-1 | - | few | TRBV9
TGTGCCAGCAGTTTAAGGCCTGGACCGAGCCAAGAGACCCAGTACTTC | CASSLRPGPSQETQYF | TRBJ2-5 | - | - | TRBV12-3/TRBV12-4
TGTGCCAGCAGCTCCCGACTAGCGGGTTTCTCCTACAATGAGCAGTACTTC | CASSSRLAGFSYNEQYF | TRBJ2-7 | TRBD2 | few | TRBV7-2
TGTGCCAGCAGCTTAGTCCCGGGGGAGCAGTACTTC | CASSLVPGEQYF | TRBJ2-7 | - | many | TRBV7-2
TGTGCCAGCAGCGCCCTCCTGGAAGGTACAGATACGCAGTATTTT | CASSALLEGTDTQYF | TRBJ2-3 | - | - | TRBV9
TGTGCCAGCAGCCGGGGGGACAAAAACATTCAGTACTTC | CASSRGDKNIQYF | TRBJ2-4 | TRBD2 | few | TRBV5-5
TGCGCCAGCAGCTCTTTTGGAGAGGCCGAGACCCAGTACTTC | CASSSFGEAETQYF | TRBJ2-5 | - | - | TRBV5-1
TGTGCCATCAGTGATAGCCTAAATTCACCCCTCCACTTT | CAISDSLNSPLHF | TRBJ1-6 | - | few | TRBV10-3
TGCAGTGCTAGAGATGCAGCCAACACAGGTACGCAGTATTTT | CSARDAANTGTQYF | TRBJ2-3 | - | few | TRBV20-1
TGTGCCAGCAGTGAAGGTCTCGGAGGTTATGAAAAACTGTTTTTT | CASSEGLGGYEKLFF | TRBJ1-4 | - | - | TRBV25-1
TGCGCCAGCAGCTTGAAGAGATTTTCCTACAATGAGCAGTACTTC | CASSLKRFSYNEQYF | TRBJ2-7 | - | - | TRBV5-1
TGCAGTGGTGGGGCTAATAACGCCGAGCAGTACTTC | CSGGANNAEQYF | TRBJ2-7 | - | many | TRBV20-1
TGTGCCAGCAGATTAGACCACTACAATGAGCAGTTCTTC | CASRLDHYNEQFF | TRBJ2-1 | - | few | TRBV7-2
TGCAGTGCAACCATCAGGGGGAATGAGCAGTTCTTC | CSATIRGNEQFF | TRBJ2-1 | TRBD1 | many | TRBV20-1
TGTGCCATCAGTGAGTCCGCGACAGGGGGCACAGATACGCAGTATTTT | CAISESATGGTDTQYF | TRBJ2-3 | TRBD1 | - | TRBV10-3
TGTGCCAGTGGAAACAGGATCGTGAACACTGAAGCTTTCTTT | CASGNRIVNTEAFF | TRBJ1-1 | - | few | TRBV12-3/TRBV12-4
TGCAGTGCTAGAGATGCAGGACCGGCTGGGCGAGAGCAGTACTTC | CSARDAGPAGREQYF | TRBJ2-5 | - | - | TRBV20-1
TGTGCCAGCAGTTTTGGACGGGAGCTGTTTTTT | CASSFGRELFF | TRBJ2-2 | - | - | TRBV12-3/TRBV12-4
TGTGCCAGCAGCTTACCCCCGGGACTAGGTCCCCATGAGCAGTTCTTC | CASSLPPGLGPHEQFF | TRBJ2-1 | TRBD2 | few | TRBV7-9
TGTGCCAGCAGACGGTCCCTGGGGGGCCACTACAATGAGCAGTACTTC | CASRRSLGGHYNEQYF | TRBJ2-7 | - | - | TRBV3-1
TGTGCCAGCAGCCAAGAAGTAGCGGGGTGGGAAGAGACCCAGTACTTC | CASSQEVAGWEETQYF | TRBJ2-5 | TRBD2 | - | TRBV3-1
TGTGCCAGCAGCGTAGGTGTGGACCCAAGAGGGACTGAAGCTTTCTTT | CASSVGVDPRGTEAFF | TRBJ1-1 | - | - | TRBV9
TGCAGTGCTAGGGACAGGGAAGCGGCCTACAATGAGCAGTTCTTC | CSARDREAAYNEQFF | TRBJ2-1 | TRBD1 | - | TRBV20-1
TGTGCCAGCAGATCGACAGAGTTCAATGAGCAGTACTTC | CASRSTEFNEQYF | TRBJ2-7 | - | - | TRBV2